Each of the 6 T cell receptor beta chains below was sequenced from the same sample in a study of blood T cell repertoires in COVID-19. Only in-frame clones appear in the TCRdb table, and some are missing; sequencing was by immunoSEQ multiplex PCR. Of under 200,000 clones in the sample, about nine tenths are singletons; the top ten hold 3.5% to 4.5%. Sequencing used peripheral blood. The receptors were sampled from a woman in her seventies with acute or convalescent COVID-19.

In DNA, the CDR3 is TGTGCCAGTAGCGGGCAGGGGACCAATGAGCAGTTCTTC. It encodes CASSGQGTNEQFF. The V gene is TRBV27, the J gene TRBJ2-1, with D possibly matching TRBD2 (7 bases). This CDR3 region has 13 residues. V lost 9 bases and J lost 6, with 15 bases in between. Germline-derived CDR1 and CDR2 are MNHEY and SMNVEV (reference sequence).

As concerns this clone: Additional DNA sequences in this sample encode the identical CDR3. The rearrangement links TRBV5-1 to TRBJ1-4, with 11 bases lining up with TRBD1. The CDR3 runs 15 residues. V was pared by 0 bases and J by 8 bases, with 3 bases of the junction left unmatched. CDR1 and CDR2 (germline): SGHRS, YFSETQ. The CDR3 coding sequence is TGCGCCAGCAGCTTGGGGACAGGGGGCAACGAAAAACTGTTTTTT. Translated, it gives CASSLGTGGNEKLFF.

The V gene is TRBV15, the J gene TRBJ2-2; D possibly corresponds to TRBD1 (6 bases). Germline V gene lookup returns CDR1 LNHNV and CDR2 YYDKDF (reference sequence). Trimming took off 3 bases at V and 2 bases at J, with 10 bases between the two ends. This CDR3 has 15 residues. DNA for the CDR3: TGTGCCACCAGCAGTACGGGACACAACACCGGGGAGCTGTTTTTT. Translating gives CATSSTGHNTGELFF. Complete variable domain (other parts from reference TRBV15 and TRBJ2-2): DAMVIQNPRYQVTQFGKPVTLSCSQTLNHNVMYWYQQKSSQAPKLLFHYYDKDFNNEADTPDNFQSRRPNTSFCFLDIRSPGLGDTAMYLCATSSTGHNTGELFFGEGSRLTVL.

Comment on this clone: Other DNA variants within this sample encode the same CDR3. The CDR3 DNA reads as TGTGCCAGCAGCGTAGGGCAGGGTACCTACGAGCAGTACTTC. This gives the protein CASSVGQGTYEQYF. J is TRBJ2-7 and V is TRBV9; D perhaps matches TRBD1 (5 bases). This CDR3 contains 14 residues. Germline CDR1 is SGDLS and CDR2 is YYNGEE. Trimming pared 0 bases from V and 2 bases from J, leaving 9 bases between.

The chain recombines TRBV3-1 (or the pseudogene TRBV3-2) with TRBJ1-4; 10 positions agree with TRBD1. The V gene end was trimmed by 5 bases and the J gene end by 5 bases; junction bases not matched to a gene: 14. The CDR3 sequence is 18 residues long. Germline lookup yields CDR1 LGHDT and CDR2 YNNKEL (reference sequence). CDR3 DNA sequence: TGTGCCAGCAGCAACGCCCGGGACAGGGGTTTAGGGAATGAAAAACTGTTTTTT. Protein: CASSNARDRGLGNEKLFF.

The J gene is TRBJ2-5, the V gene TRBV27, with TRBD2 matching over 10 bases. The CDR3 runs to 19 residues. Germline CDR1 is MNHEY and CDR2 is SMNVEV (reference sequence). The V gene end was trimmed by 6 bases and the J gene end by 2 bases; junction bases not matched to a gene: 18. The DNA of the CDR3 is TGTGCCAGCAGCCCACGGGGGGGTTTCTCTAGCGGGAGACAAGAGACCCAGTACTTC. It codes for CASSPRGGFSSGRQETQYF.